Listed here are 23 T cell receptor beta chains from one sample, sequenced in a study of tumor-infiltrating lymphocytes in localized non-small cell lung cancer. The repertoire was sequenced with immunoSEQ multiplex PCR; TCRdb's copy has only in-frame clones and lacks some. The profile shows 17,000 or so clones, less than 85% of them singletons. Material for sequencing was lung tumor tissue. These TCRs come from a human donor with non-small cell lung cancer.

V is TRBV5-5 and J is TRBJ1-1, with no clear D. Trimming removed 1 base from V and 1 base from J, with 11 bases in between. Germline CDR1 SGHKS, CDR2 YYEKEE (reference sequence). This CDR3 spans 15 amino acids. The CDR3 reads CASSLLGYGNTEAFF. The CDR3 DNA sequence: TGTGCCAGCAGCTTGTTAGGGTATGGGAACACTGAAGCTTTCTTT.

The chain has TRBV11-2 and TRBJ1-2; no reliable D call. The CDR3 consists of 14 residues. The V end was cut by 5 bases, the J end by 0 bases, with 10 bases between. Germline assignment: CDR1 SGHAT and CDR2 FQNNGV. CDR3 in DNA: TGTGCCAGCAGCATTGGACCTGCTAACTATGGCTACACCTTC. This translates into CASSIGPANYGYTF.

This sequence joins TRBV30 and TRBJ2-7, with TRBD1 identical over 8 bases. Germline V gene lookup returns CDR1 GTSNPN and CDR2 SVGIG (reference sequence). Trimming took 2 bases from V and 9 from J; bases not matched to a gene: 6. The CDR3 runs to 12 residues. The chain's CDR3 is CAWSLTGTGQYF. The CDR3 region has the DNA TGTGCCTGGAGTCTGACCGGGACAGGGCAGTACTTC.

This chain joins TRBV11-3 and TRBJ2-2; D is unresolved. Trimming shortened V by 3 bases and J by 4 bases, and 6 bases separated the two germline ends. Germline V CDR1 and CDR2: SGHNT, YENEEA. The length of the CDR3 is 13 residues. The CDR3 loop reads CASSFLSTGELFF. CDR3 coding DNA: TGTGCCAGCAGCTTTTTGTCCACCGGGGAGCTGTTTTTT.

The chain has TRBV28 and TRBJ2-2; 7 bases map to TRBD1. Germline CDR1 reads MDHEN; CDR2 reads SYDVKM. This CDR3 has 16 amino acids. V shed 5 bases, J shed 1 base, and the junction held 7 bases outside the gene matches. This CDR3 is CASSPSDRENTGELFF. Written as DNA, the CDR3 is TGTGCCAGCAGTCCCTCTGACAGGGAGAACACCGGGGAGCTGTTTTTT.

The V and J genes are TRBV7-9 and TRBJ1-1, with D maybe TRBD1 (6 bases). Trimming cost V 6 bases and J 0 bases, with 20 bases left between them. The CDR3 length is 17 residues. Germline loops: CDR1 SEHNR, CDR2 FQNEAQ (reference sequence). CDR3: CASSTNTGRAVNTEAFF. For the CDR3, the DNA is TGTGCCAGCAGTACAAATACAGGGAGGGCAGTGAACACTGAAGCTTTCTTT. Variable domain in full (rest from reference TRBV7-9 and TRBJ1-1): DTGVSQNPRHKITKRGQNVTFRCDPISEHNRLYWYRQTLGQGPEFLTYFQNEAQLEKSRLLSDRFSAERPKGSFSTLEIQRTEQGDSAMYLCASSTNTGRAVNTEAFFGQGTRLTVV.

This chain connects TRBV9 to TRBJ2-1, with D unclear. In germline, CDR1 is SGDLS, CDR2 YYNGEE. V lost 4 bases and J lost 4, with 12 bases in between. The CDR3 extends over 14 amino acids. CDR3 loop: CASSLTPSYNEQFF. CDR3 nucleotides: TGTGCCAGCAGCCTCACCCCTTCATACAATGAGCAGTTCTTC.

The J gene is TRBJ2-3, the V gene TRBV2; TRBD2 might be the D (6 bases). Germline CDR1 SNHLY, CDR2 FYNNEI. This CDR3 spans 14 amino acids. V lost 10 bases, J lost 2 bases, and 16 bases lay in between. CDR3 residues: CATRLDTDTDTQYF. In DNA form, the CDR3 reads TGTGCCACCCGACTAGACACAGACACAGATACGCAGTATTTT.

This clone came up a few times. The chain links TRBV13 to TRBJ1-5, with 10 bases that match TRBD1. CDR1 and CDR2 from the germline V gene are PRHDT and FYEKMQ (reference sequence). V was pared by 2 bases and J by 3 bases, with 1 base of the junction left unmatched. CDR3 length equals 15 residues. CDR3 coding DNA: TGTGCCAGCAGCTTAAGACAGGGGGCCAATCAGCCCCAGCATTTT. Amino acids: CASSLRQGANQPQHF. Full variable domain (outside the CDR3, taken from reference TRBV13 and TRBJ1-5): AAGVIQSPRHLIKEKRETATLKCYPIPRHDTVYWYQQGPGQDPQFLISFYEKMQSDKGSIPDRFSAQQFSDYHSELNMSSLELGDSALYFCASSLRQGANQPQHFGDGTRLSIL.

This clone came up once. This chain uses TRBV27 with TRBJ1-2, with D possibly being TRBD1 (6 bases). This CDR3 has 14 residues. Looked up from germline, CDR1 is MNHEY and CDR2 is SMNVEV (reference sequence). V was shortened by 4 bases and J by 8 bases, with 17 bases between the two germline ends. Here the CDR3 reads CASSSGWGGPGYTF. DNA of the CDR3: TGTGCCAGCAGTTCGGGTTGGGGGGGGCCCGGCTACACCTTC.

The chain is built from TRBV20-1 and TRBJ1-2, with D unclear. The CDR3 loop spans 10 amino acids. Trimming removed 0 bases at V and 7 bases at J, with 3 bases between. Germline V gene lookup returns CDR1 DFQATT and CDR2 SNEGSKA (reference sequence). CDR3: CSARDSGYTF. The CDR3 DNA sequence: TGCAGTGCTAGAGACAGTGGCTACACCTTC.

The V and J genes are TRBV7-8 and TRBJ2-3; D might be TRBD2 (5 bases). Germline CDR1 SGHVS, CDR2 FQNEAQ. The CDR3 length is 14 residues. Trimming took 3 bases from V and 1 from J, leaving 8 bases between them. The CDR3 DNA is TGTGCCAGCAGCTTGGGCGGGCGCACAGATACGCAGTATTTT. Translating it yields CASSLGGRTDTQYF.

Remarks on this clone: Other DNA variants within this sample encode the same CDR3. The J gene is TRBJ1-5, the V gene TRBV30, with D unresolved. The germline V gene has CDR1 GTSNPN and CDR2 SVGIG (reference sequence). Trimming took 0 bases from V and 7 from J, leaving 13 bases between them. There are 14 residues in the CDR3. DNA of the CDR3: TGTGCCTGGAGTGTACTAGGCCGCGGGCAGCCCCAGCATTTT. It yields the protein CAWSVLGRGQPQHF.

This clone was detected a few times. CDR3 sequence (DNA): TGCGCCAGCAGTGAGTATCTGACAAACTCCTACGAGCAGTACTTC. Translation: CASSEYLTNSYEQYF. The V and J genes are TRBV10-1 and TRBJ2-7, with D unresolved. The CDR3 consists of 15 residues. Germline values: CDR1 WNHNN, CDR2 SYGVQD (reference sequence). Trimming stripped 1 base from V and 0 bases from J, with 10 bases between.

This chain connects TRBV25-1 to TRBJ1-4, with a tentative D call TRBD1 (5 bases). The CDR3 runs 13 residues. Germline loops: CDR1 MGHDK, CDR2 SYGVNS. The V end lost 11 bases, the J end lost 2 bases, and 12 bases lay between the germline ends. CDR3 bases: TGTGCCTCTAAAGGGGTCACTAATGAAAAACTGTTTTTT. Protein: CASKGVTNEKLFF.

This CDR3 is CASSMAAGLREWDIQYF. CDR3 nucleotides: TGTGCCAGTAGTATGGCTGCAGGTTTAAGGGAATGGGACATTCAGTACTTC. The chain recombines TRBV19 with TRBJ2-4; D gene uncertain. This CDR3 is built from 17 residues. V was cut by 3 bases and J by 8 bases, with 23 bases left in between. Germline assignment: CDR1 LNHDA and CDR2 SQIVND (reference sequence).

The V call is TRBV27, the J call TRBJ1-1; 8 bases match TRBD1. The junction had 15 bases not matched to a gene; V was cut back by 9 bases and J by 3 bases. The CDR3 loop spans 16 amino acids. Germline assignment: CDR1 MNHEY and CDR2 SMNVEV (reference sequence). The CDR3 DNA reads TGTGCCAGTTGGACAGGGACCTTAGGGTGGTACACTGAAGCTTTCTTT. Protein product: CASWTGTLGWYTEAFF.

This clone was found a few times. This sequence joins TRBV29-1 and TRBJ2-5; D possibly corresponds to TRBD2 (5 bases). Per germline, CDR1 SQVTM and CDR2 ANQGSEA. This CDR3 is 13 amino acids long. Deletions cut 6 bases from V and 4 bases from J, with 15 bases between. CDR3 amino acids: CSVDVGSPETQYF. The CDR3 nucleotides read TGCAGCGTCGACGTGGGGAGCCCAGAGACCCAGTACTTC.

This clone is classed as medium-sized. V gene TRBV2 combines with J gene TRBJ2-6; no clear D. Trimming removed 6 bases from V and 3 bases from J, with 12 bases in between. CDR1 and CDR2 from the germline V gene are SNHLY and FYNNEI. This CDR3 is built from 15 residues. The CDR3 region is CASRQATGGANVLTF. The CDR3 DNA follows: TGTGCCAGCAGGCAGGCGACCGGTGGGGCCAACGTCCTGACTTTC.

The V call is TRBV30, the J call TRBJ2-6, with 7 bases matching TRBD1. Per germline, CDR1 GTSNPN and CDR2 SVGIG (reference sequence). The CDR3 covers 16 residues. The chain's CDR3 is CAGSRGQLSGANVLTF. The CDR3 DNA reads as TGTGCAGGAAGTAGGGGACAGCTCTCTGGGGCCAACGTCCTGACTTTC.

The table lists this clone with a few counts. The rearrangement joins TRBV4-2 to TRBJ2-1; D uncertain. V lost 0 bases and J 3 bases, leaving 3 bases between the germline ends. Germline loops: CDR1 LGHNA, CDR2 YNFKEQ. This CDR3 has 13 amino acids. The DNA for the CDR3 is TGTGCCAGCAGCCAAGAGCACTACAATGAGCAGTTCTTC. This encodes CASSQEHYNEQFF.

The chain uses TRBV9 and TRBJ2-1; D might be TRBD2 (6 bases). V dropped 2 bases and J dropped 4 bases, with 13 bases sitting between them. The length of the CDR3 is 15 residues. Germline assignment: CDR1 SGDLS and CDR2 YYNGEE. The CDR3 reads CASSVGGGTYNEQFF. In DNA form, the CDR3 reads TGTGCCAGCAGCGTCGGGGGAGGTACGTACAATGAGCAGTTCTTC.

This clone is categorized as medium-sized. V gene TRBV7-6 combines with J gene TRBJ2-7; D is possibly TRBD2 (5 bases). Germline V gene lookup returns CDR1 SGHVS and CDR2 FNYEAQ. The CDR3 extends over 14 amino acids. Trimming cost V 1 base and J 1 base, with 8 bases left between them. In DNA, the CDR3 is TGTGCCAGCAGCTTAGGGCTAGCTTCCTACGAGCAGTACTTC. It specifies CASSLGLASYEQYF.